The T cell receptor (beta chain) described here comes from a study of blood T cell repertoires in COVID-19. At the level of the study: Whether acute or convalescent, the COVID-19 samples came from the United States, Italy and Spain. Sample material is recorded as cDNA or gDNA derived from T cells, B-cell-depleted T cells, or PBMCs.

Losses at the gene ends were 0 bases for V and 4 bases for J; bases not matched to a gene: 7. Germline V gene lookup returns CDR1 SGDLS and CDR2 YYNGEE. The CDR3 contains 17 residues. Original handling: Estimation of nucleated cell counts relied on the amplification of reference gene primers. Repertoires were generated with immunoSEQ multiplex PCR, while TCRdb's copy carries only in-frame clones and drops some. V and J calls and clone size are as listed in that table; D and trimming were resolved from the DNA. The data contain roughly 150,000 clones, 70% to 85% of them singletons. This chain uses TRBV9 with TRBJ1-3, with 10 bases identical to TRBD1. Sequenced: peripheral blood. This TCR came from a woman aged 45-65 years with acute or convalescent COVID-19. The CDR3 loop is CASSVVGQGLGGNTIYF. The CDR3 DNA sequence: TGTGCCAGCAGCGTAGTGGGACAGGGGTTGGGGGGAAACACCATATATTTT.